Within the sample, the clone carrying this T cell receptor (beta chain) is medium-sized. TCRdb processed the 5' RACE reads anew with MiXCR; each CDR3 protein has one entry. This table has around 470 distinct CDR3 sequences, approximately 1% appearing once. The data were obtained in a study of Japanese encephalitis immunity and Zika vaccine responses. Turning to the study itself: ZIKV peptides were 15-mers overlapping by 11, predicted binders below 50 nM.

The CDR3 length is 15 residues. Germline CDR1 reads WSHSY; CDR2 reads SAAADI. Germline trimming cut 2 bases from V and 9 bases from J; bases unmatched to any gene: 6. CFSE-labeled PBMCs were cultured approximately 6 days with peptide pools, each at approximately 0.95 ug/mL. The sort collected unfixed, live, CD56-CD19-CD16-CD3+CD4+ CFSE-low proliferating CD4 T cells. This chain uses TRBV10-2 with TRBJ1-6, with 8 bases identical to TRBD1. This TCR came from an adult woman who received an inactivated Zika virus vaccine. Specimen: antigen-activated CD4+ T cells from blood, cultured, collected during a Zika inactivated vaccine study. CDR3 DNA: TGCGCCAGCAGTGAGGCCCACAGGGGGAGTTCACCCCTCCACTTT. Translated: CASSEAHRGSSPLHF.